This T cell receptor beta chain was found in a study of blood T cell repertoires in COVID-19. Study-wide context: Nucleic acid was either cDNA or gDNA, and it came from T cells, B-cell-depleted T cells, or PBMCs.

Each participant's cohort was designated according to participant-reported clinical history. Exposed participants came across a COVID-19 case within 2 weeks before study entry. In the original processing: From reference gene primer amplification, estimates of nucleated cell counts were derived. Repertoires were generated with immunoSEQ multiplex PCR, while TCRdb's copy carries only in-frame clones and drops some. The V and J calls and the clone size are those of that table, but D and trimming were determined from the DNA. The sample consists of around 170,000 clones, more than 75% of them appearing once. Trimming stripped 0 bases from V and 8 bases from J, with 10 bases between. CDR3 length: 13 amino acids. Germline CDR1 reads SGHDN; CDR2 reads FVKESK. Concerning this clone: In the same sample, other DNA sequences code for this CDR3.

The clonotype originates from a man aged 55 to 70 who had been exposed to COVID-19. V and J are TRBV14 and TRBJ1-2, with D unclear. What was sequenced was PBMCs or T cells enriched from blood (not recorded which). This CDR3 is CASSQDLEGGYTF. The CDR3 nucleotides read TGTGCCAGCAGCCAAGATTTGGAGGGCGGCTACACCTTC.